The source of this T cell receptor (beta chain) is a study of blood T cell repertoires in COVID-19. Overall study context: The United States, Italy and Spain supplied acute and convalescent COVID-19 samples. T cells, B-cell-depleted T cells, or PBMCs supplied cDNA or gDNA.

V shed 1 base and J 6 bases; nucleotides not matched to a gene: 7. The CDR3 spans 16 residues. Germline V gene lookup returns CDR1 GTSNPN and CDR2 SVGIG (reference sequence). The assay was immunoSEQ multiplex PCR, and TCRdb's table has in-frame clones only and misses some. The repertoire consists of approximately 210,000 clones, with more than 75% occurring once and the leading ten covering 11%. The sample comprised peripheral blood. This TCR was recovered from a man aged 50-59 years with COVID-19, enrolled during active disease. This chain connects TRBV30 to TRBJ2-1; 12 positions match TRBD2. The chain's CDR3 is CAWSANLAGGLNEQFF. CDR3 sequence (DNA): TGTGCCTGGAGTGCAAACCTAGCGGGGGGGCTCAATGAGCAGTTCTTC.